A single sample is the source of the 10 T cell receptor beta chains below, sequenced in a study of cytomegalovirus exposure and HLA in healthy donors. The protocol was immunoSEQ multiplex PCR, while the TCRdb copy is restricted to in-frame clones and leaves out a portion. The table has 200,000 or so clones, over 80% seen once. Sequenced material: PBMCs. Every receptor here comes from a woman younger than 30 in good health and CMV-seronegative.

The chain employs TRBV28 and TRBJ1-4; 9 nucleotides match TRBD1. The length of the CDR3 is 12 residues. CDR1 MDHEN and CDR2 SYDVKM come from the germline V gene. The V and J ends lost 6 bases and 17 bases, in that order; junction bases with no gene match: 10. The CDR3, as DNA: TGTGCCAGCAGCCATACCGGGACAGGGTGTTTTTTT. This sequence encodes CASSHTGTGCFF.

The chain combines TRBV2 with TRBJ1-5, with D unclear. Germline V gene sequence: CDR1 SNHLY, CDR2 FYNNEI. CDR3 length: 13 residues. V was trimmed by 3 bases and J by 7 bases, leaving 10 bases between them. The DNA of the CDR3 is TGTGCCAGCAGTGACAGATCTTACCAGCCCCAGCATTTT. Translated: CASSDRSYQPQHF.

V is TRBV5-5 and J is TRBJ1-2, with TRBD1 matching over 7 bases. The CDR3 contains 15 residues. The V gene's germline CDR1 is SGHKS and CDR2 YYEKEE (reference sequence). V was pared by 2 bases and J by 0 bases, with 4 bases of the junction left unmatched. For the CDR3, the DNA is TGTGCCAGCAGCTTTGCGGACAGGCCTAACTATGGCTACACCTTC. This encodes CASSFADRPNYGYTF.

In its sample, this clone was seen once. The chain uses TRBV11-3 and TRBJ2-1; 10 positions match TRBD2. Germline V CDR1 and CDR2: SGHNT, YENEEA. Unmatched junction bases numbered 5, after V lost 5 bases and J lost 4 bases. The CDR3 sequence is 15 residues long. CDR3 amino acids: CASSRQLAGYNEQFF. The CDR3 DNA is TGTGCCAGCAGCCGTCAACTAGCGGGGTACAATGAGCAGTTCTTC.

This chain connects TRBV27 to TRBJ1-2; 7 nucleotides line up with TRBD1. Germline assignment: CDR1 MNHEY and CDR2 SMNVEV (reference sequence). Trimming cost V 6 bases and J 0 bases; bases outside gene matches: 4. The CDR3 spans 14 residues. The CDR3, as DNA: TGTGCCAGCAGCTACAGGGGCCCTAACTATGGCTACACCTTC. Translating gives CASSYRGPNYGYTF.

This clone was counted once. This sequence joins TRBV5-1 and TRBJ1-1, with D maybe TRBD1 (6 bases). The CDR3 runs 11 residues. Deletions cut 5 bases from V and 7 bases from J, with 9 bases between. In germline, CDR1 is SGHRS, CDR2 YFSETQ. CDR3 sequence (DNA): TGCGCCAGCAGTTCAGGGGTTGAAGCTTTCTTT. Its protein is CASSSGVEAFF.

The chain joins TRBV2 to TRBJ1-4, with 8 positions matching TRBD1. The V gene's germline CDR1 is SNHLY and CDR2 FYNNEI. V shed 7 bases and J 7 bases; nucleotides not matched to a gene: 5. This CDR3 spans 13 amino acids. The CDR3 is CASKETGVEKLFF. The CDR3 DNA sequence: TGTGCCAGCAAGGAGACAGGGGTTGAAAAACTGTTTTTT. Looking up the rest from reference TRBV2 and TRBJ1-4 gives the full variable domain: EPEVTQTPSHQVTQMGQEVILRCVPISNHLYFYWYRQILGQKVEFLVSFYNNEISEKSEIFDDQFSVERPDGSNFTLKIRSTKLEDSAMYFCASKETGVEKLFFGSGTQLSVL.

This clone appeared once. The genes are TRBV6-1 and TRBJ2-7, with 10 bases identical to TRBD1. The germline V gene encodes CDR1 MNHNS and CDR2 SASEGT. This CDR3 is 14 amino acids long. After removal of 1 base from V and 7 bases from J, the junction contained 4 bases not matched to a gene. The CDR3 bases are TGTGCCAGCAGTGAAGGGACAGGGGGTAGGGAGCAGTACTTC. Amino acids: CASSEGTGGREQYF.

The V call is TRBV9, the J call TRBJ2-2; 10 bases map to TRBD2. Germline-derived CDR1 and CDR2 are SGDLS and YYNGEE. The CDR3 consists of 16 residues. Trimming cost V 3 bases and J 6 bases; bases outside gene matches: 8. The CDR3 spells CASSGPSGRAAGELFF. CDR3 coding DNA: TGTGCCAGCAGCGGGCCCAGCGGGAGGGCCGCCGGGGAGCTGTTTTTT. The full variable domain, with the rest looked up from reference TRBV9 and TRBJ2-2, is DSGVTQTPKHLITATGQRVTLRCSPRSGDLSVYWYQQSLDQGLQFLIQYYNGEERAKGNILERFSAQQFPDLHSELNLSSLELGDSALYFCASSGPSGRAAGELFFGEGSRLTVL.

The chain has TRBV28 and TRBJ2-1; tentative D call: TRBD2 (5 bases). The CDR3 runs to 16 residues. CDR1 and CDR2 (germline): MDHEN, SYDVKM. V gave up 5 bases and J gave up 1 base, with 15 bases separating them. The CDR3 DNA follows: TGTGCCAGCAGTACCCACAGCGGTTTTTCCTACAATGAGCAGTTCTTC. Protein product: CASSTHSGFSYNEQFF.